A selection of T cell receptor beta chains follows, all from one sample in a study of PD-L1 blockade in urothelial cancer. Data came from immunoSEQ multiplex PCR; TCRdb stores just in-frame clones and leaves some out. The sample has about 38,000 clones; 90% are singletons. This sample comprised PBMCs, obtained around atezolizumab (anti-PD-L1) treatment. These receptors were collected from a man aged 65 to 85 with urothelial cancer. The CDR3 runs from the conserved cysteine through the conserved F or W. D genes are given only for firm matches. For some rows the clone size is stated as once, few or many, or as a class when expanded; others skip it.

V gene,D gene,J gene,clone size,CDR3 DNA,CDR3 protein
TRBV5-6,-,TRBJ2-5,-,TGTGCCAGCAGCTGGGGGGCAGGGGGGGAGACCCAGTACTTC,CASSWGAGGETQYF
TRBV19,TRBD1,TRBJ2-5,-,TGTGCCAGTAGTGACACGCAGGGGGCGCGTGAGACCCAGTACTTC,CASSDTQGARETQYF
TRBV29-1,TRBD1,TRBJ2-1,-,TGCAGCGTTCATTCCGGACAGGTCTCCTACAATGAGCAGTTCTTC,CSVHSGQVSYNEQFF
TRBV19,TRBD1,TRBJ1-3,-,TGTGCCAGTTCACCTGGACAGGGAGGAAACACCATATATTTT,CASSPGQGGNTIYF
TRBV4-1,TRBD1,TRBJ1-4,-,TGCGCCAGCAGCCCGGACAGGGTCGGTGAAAAACTGTTTTTT,CASSPDRVGEKLFF
TRBV5-6,TRBD2,TRBJ2-1,-,TGTGCCAGCAGTCCGACTAGCGGGATACCCCATGAGCAGTTCTTC,CASSPTSGIPHEQFF
TRBV28,-,TRBJ1-1,once,TGTGCCAGCAGTCGGGGAGGGTCGGGGAACACTGAAGCTTTCTTT,CASSRGGSGNTEAFF
TRBV18,TRBD2,TRBJ2-1,-,TGTGCCAGCTCACCGGTTAGCGGGAGAATCAACTCCTACAATGAGCAGTTCTTC,CASSPVSGRINSYNEQFF
TRBV10-3,TRBD1,TRBJ2-7,-,TGTGCCATCAGTTCCCTCGGACAGGGGGAGTACGAGCAGTACTTC,CAISSLGQGEYEQYF
TRBV29-1,TRBD1,TRBJ2-7,-,TGCAGCGTTTATCTCCGGGACAGGGGAGCCTACGAGCAGTACTTC,CSVYLRDRGAYEQYF
TRBV9,TRBD1,TRBJ2-7,-,TGTGCCAGCAGCGCCAAAGAGTCGACAGGGCTCTCCTACGAGCAGTACTTC,CASSAKESTGLSYEQYF
TRBV28,TRBD1,TRBJ1-3,-,TGTGCCAGCAAAGGGACAGGGCCGCCGGGAAACACCATATATTTT,CASKGTGPPGNTIYF
TRBV10-3,TRBD1,TRBJ1-2,once,TGTGCCATCAGTGTTACAGGGGCGCAGTCGGGCTACACCTTC,CAISVTGAQSGYTF
TRBV5-6,TRBD1,TRBJ2-6,-,TGTGCCAGCAGCTTGGGCCGACAGGGATCCAACGTCCTGACTTTC,CASSLGRQGSNVLTF
TRBV28,TRBD1,TRBJ2-2,-,TGTGCCAGCAGTACTGGACAGGGCACCGGGGAGCTGTTTTTT,CASSTGQGTGELFF
TRBV10-1,-,TRBJ1-1,-,TGCGCCAGCAGTGAACAATCGAACACTGAAGCTTTCTTT,CASSEQSNTEAFF
TRBV5-1,-,TRBJ1-2,-,TGCGCCAGCAGCATCTCGACAGAGAACTATGGCTACACCTTC,CASSISTENYGYTF
TRBV5-4,-,TRBJ2-3,once,TGTGCCAGCAGCTTACCCGGGTTGTTCCACACAGATACGCAGTATTTT,CASSLPGLFHTDTQYF
TRBV27,-,TRBJ2-2,few,TGTGCCAGCAGCTCCGACAGCTACACCGGGGAGCTGTTTTTT,CASSSDSYTGELFF
TRBV2,TRBD2,TRBJ2-1,-,TGTGCCAGCAGTAGCGAAACTAGCGGTTACAATGAGCAGTTCTTC,CASSSETSGYNEQFF
TRBV9,TRBD1,TRBJ1-2,-,TGTGCCAGCAGCAGGAGACAGGGGGCAAACTATGGCTACACCTTC,CASSRRQGANYGYTF
TRBV10-3,-,TRBJ1-2,-,TGTGCCATCATCTCAGACCTAGGGGGCTATGGCTACACCTTC,CAIISDLGGYGYTF
TRBV28,TRBD2,TRBJ2-7,-,TGTGCCAGCAGGCTAGCGGGAGGGAATTCATACGAGCAGTACTTC,CASRLAGGNSYEQYF
TRBV5-4,TRBD2,TRBJ2-7,-,TGTGCCAGCAGCTCCGTAGCGGGATTGGTCTCCGAGCAGTACTTC,CASSSVAGLVSEQYF
TRBV13,TRBD2,TRBJ2-7,-,TGTGCCAGCAGCTCAAGACTAGCGGGAAGTTCCTACGAGCAGTACTTC,CASSSRLAGSSYEQYF
TRBV28,TRBD1,TRBJ1-5,-,TGTGCCAGCACCCGAACCAGGGGGTTCAATCAGCCCCAGCATTTT,CASTRTRGFNQPQHF
TRBV5-1,-,TRBJ2-7,-,TGCGCCAGCAGCATCCAGGGGGGAGACGGCGAGCAGTACTTC,CASSIQGGDGEQYF
TRBV4-2,-,TRBJ2-3,-,TGTGCCAGCAGCCAAGAAATCAGGGTGTCCCCAGATACGCAGTATTTT,CASSQEIRVSPDTQYF
TRBV29-1,-,TRBJ1-2,-,TGCAGCGTTGAACTAAACTATGGCTACACCTTC,CSVELNYGYTF